This entry lists 17 T cell receptor beta chains sequenced from one sample in a study of PD-L1 blockade in urothelial cancer. The repertoire was sequenced with immunoSEQ multiplex PCR; TCRdb's copy has only in-frame clones and lacks some. In the table there are some 71,000 clones, 70% to 90% of which are singletons. Time point of the sample: pretreatment peripheral blood. Sequenced here: PBMCs, sampled around atezolizumab (anti-PD-L1) treatment. All receptors come from a man aged 35-49 years with urothelial cancer.

This chain uses TRBV18 with TRBJ1-1, with 7 nucleotides matching TRBD1. The J segment lost 4 bases and the V segment lost 3 bases, leaving 5 bases of the junction unmatched. Per the germline V gene, CDR1 is KGHSH and CDR2 is LQKENI. This CDR3 spans 14 amino acids. This CDR3 is CASSPSQGGTEAFF. The CDR3 nucleotides are TGTGCCAGCTCACCGAGCCAGGGGGGCACTGAAGCTTTCTTT.

The V and J genes are TRBV5-5 and TRBJ2-7; 8 bases match TRBD2. Germline values: CDR1 SGHKS, CDR2 YYEKEE (reference sequence). V was pared by 4 bases and J by 4 bases, with 10 bases of the junction left unmatched. The CDR3 loop spans 15 amino acids. CDR3 residues: CASSPDGGAQYEQYF. CDR3 bases: TGTGCCAGCAGCCCCGACGGGGGGGCCCAGTACGAGCAGTACTTC.

This chain joins TRBV10-1 and TRBJ2-1, with 8 bases matching TRBD2. The CDR3 is 15 residues long. CDR1 and CDR2 (germline): WNHNN, SYGVQD (reference sequence). Trimming at V came to 3 bases and at J to 4 bases, leaving 5 bases not matched to a gene. The CDR3 region has the DNA TGCGCCAGCAGTGAAGGGGCTAGCGGGTACAATGAGCAGTTCTTC. Amino acids: CASSEGASGYNEQFF.

The chain combines TRBV2 with TRBJ2-7; 8 bases fit TRBD2. Trimming cost V 8 bases and J 2 bases; bases outside gene matches: 5. The CDR3 extends over 13 amino acids. Germline V gene lookup returns CDR1 SNHLY and CDR2 FYNNEI. The CDR3 DNA is TGTGCCAGCTCTACGGGAGGGCCCTACGAGCAGTACTTC. Its protein product is CASSTGGPYEQYF.

This chain joins TRBV6-4 and TRBJ2-3, with D tentatively TRBD2 (5 bases). V was shortened by 7 bases and J by 3 bases, with 20 bases between the two germline ends. The germline V gene encodes CDR1 MRHNA and CDR2 SNTAGT. The CDR3 loop spans 16 amino acids. CDR3 DNA sequence: TGTGCCAGCACCAAAGGAGGCGGGCCGCCTACAGATACGCAGTATTTT. Residues: CASTKGGGPPTDTQYF.

J is TRBJ1-5 and V is TRBV28, with TRBD1 as a possible D gene (6 bases). This CDR3 region has 15 residues. Germline V CDR1 and CDR2: MDHEN, SYDVKM. V lost 6 bases and J lost 2, with 14 bases in between. The CDR3 sequence: CASRTQGIRNQPQHF. For the CDR3, the DNA is TGTGCCAGCAGAACTCAGGGGATCCGCAATCAGCCCCAGCATTTT.

This clone was found once. The chain links TRBV28 to TRBJ2-5, with 7 bases fitting TRBD1. Per germline, CDR1 MDHEN and CDR2 SYDVKM. V shed 9 bases and J 0 bases; nucleotides not matched to a gene: 10. This CDR3 region has 15 residues. CDR3 loop: CASYSGQLYQETQYF. The CDR3 DNA reads TGTGCCAGTTATTCGGGACAGCTGTACCAAGAGACCCAGTACTTC.

The chain recombines TRBV6-5 with TRBJ2-3; TRBD1 aligns across 7 bases. V lost 4 bases and J lost 0; bases outside the gene matches: 1. Germline CDR1 and CDR2: MNHEY and SVGAGI. CDR3 size: 14 residues. CDR3 sequence reads: CASSSDRSTDTQYF. As DNA, the CDR3 is TGTGCCAGCAGTTCGGACAGGAGCACAGATACGCAGTATTTT.

The rearrangement uses TRBV30 and TRBJ2-5, with a weak D call TRBD1 (5 bases). This CDR3 region has 16 residues. V dropped 0 bases and J dropped 1 base, with 15 bases sitting between them. Germline V lookup: CDR1 GTSNPN, CDR2 SVGIG (reference sequence). CDR3 residues: CAWSVIRVVGQETQYF. In DNA, the CDR3 is TGTGCCTGGAGTGTTATCAGGGTAGTGGGCCAAGAGACCCAGTACTTC.

The CDR3 DNA sequence: TGTGCCAGCAGCCTTATGTCCGGGAGGGCCCTCGTTGGCGGGGAGCTGTTTTTT. Amino acid sequence: CASSLMSGRALVGGELFF. The rearrangement links TRBV28 to TRBJ2-2, with 8 bases matching TRBD2. Germline CDR1 MDHEN, CDR2 SYDVKM. V shed 6 bases, J shed 7 bases, and the junction held 19 bases outside the gene matches. The CDR3 is made up of 18 amino acids.

The chain recombines TRBV19 with TRBJ1-2, with 8 bases identical to TRBD1. This CDR3 comprises 15 residues. The ends lost 5 bases at V and 2 bases at J; junction bases unmatched: 7. CDR1 LNHDA and CDR2 SQIVND come from the germline V gene (reference sequence). Here the CDR3 reads CASSARTGWNYGYTF. The CDR3 DNA follows: TGTGCCAGTAGTGCCCGGACAGGGTGGAACTATGGCTACACCTTC.

This sequence joins TRBV11-3 and TRBJ2-1, with TRBD2 matching 10 bases. The CDR3 is 16 residues long. Germline V gene data show CDR1 as SGHNT and CDR2 as YENEEA. V lost 5 bases to trimming and J lost 6 bases; unmatched junction nucleotides: 10. CDR3 sequence (DNA): TGTGCCAGCAGCCCAGAGGCTAGCGGGAGAGGCAATGAGCAGTTCTTC. It encodes CASSPEASGRGNEQFF.

The chain is built from TRBV11-1 and TRBJ1-5; D gene uncertain. The germline V and J ends were trimmed by 3 bases and 9 bases, with 3 bases remaining between them. The CDR3 runs 10 residues. In germline, CDR1 is SGHAT, CDR2 FQDESV (reference sequence). As DNA, the CDR3 is TGTGCCAGCAGCTTCGGGCCCCAGCATTTT. The encoded protein is CASSFGPQHF.

V and J are TRBV5-1 and TRBJ2-3; TRBD2 matches 13 bases. The germline V gene has CDR1 SGHRS and CDR2 YFSETQ. V gave up 4 bases and J gave up 0 bases; unmatched junction bases: 14. The CDR3 totals 20 residues. The CDR3 DNA is TGCGCCAGCAGCAGCGGGCGACTAGCGGGGGGAAGGGCTAGCACAGATACGCAGTATTTT. Translating gives CASSSGRLAGGRASTDTQYF. The complete variable domain, with remaining parts taken from reference TRBV5-1 and TRBJ2-3, reads KAGVTQTPRYLIKTRGQQVTLSCSPISGHRSVSWYQQTPGQGLQFLFEYFSETQRNKGNFPGRFSGRQFSNSRSEMNVSTLELGDSALYLCASSSGRLAGGRASTDTQYFGPGTRLTVL.

The table lists this clone with a count of one. The J gene is TRBJ1-3, the V gene TRBV28, with D maybe TRBD1 (5 bases). V dropped 5 bases and J dropped 0 bases, with 17 bases sitting between them. Germline V CDR1 and CDR2: MDHEN, SYDVKM. CDR3 length equals 17 residues. CDR3 protein: CASSPAGRGGSGNTIYF. The CDR3 DNA is TGTGCCAGCAGTCCCGCGGGACGGGGAGGCTCTGGAAACACCATATATTTT.

The J gene is TRBJ2-2, the V gene TRBV6-1; 8 bases align to TRBD2. This CDR3 is 15 amino acids long. In germline, CDR1 is MNHNS, CDR2 SASEGT. The J segment lost 4 bases and the V segment lost 8 bases, leaving 9 bases of the junction unmatched. The CDR3 loop reads CASPSGGAGTGELFF. Here the CDR3 DNA reads TGTGCCAGCCCCTCGGGGGGGGCGGGCACCGGGGAGCTGTTTTTT.

The chain couples TRBV28 to TRBJ1-4; D is unclear. CDR3 size: 14 residues. Trimming took 3 bases from V and 7 from J, leaving 12 bases between them. Looked up from germline, CDR1 is MDHEN and CDR2 is SYDVKM. The DNA of the CDR3 is TGTGCCAGCAGTTTCCCGACCGGGAGTGAAAAACTGTTTTTT. Residues: CASSFPTGSEKLFF.